This T cell receptor beta chain was sequenced during a study of CXCR3-negative and CXCR3-positive naive CD8 T cells. Study as a whole: There were roughly 140 million TRB reads altogether, and each library had about 1.5 +/- 0.3 million of them.

By frequency, this clonotype is medium-sized. Its specificity is not known. In preparing the TRB cDNA libraries, 5' RACE with UMI labels was used. TCRdb re-called the 5' RACE reads and gives one entry per CDR3 protein, without DNA. This sample's clone table lists 5,000 to 6,500 distinct CDR3 sequences. Every subset of CD8+ T cells was sorted in triplicate at a few hundred thousand cells each. The authors gated naive CD8+ T cells as CD45RO-CCR7+CD27+CD95-. Per germline, CDR1 MGHRA and CDR2 YSYEKL. The CDR3 extends over 14 amino acids. Points from the study as a whole: Against CXCR3-negative naive cells, CXCR3-positive naive cells showed more hydrophobic TRB CDR3s. Naive CXCR3-positive and CXCR3-negative cells shared similar TRBV-TRBJ usage, unlike memory cells.

The rearrangement uses TRBV4-1 and TRBJ1-1. The origin of this receptor is a human donor in good health. Some clones in this sample may be carry-over from other donors' samples. The sample comprised naive CXCR3+ CD8+ T cells from blood. Subset here: CD45RO-CCR7+CD27+CD95- naive CD8+ T cells expressing CXCR3 (TNR3+). CDR3 residues: CASSQGVVENEAFF.